At least ten counts were recorded for the clone carrying this T cell receptor beta chain. The antigen remains undetermined. In building TCR beta libraries, iRepertoire HTBI primers were used together with Arm-PCR of CDR3 regions. TCRdb independently ran MiXCR on the multiplex PCR reads; one entry per CDR3 protein. Of around 400,000 distinct CDR3 sequences in the sample, roughly 23% were seen once. The record originates from a study of regulatory T cells in long-lasting Graves disease. The study, taken as a whole, reports: Those with persistent Graves' had less TCR diversity than newly diagnosed patients. Persistent disease exhibited a predilection for TRBV28, TRBJ1-2 and TRBJ2-5.

From germline, CDR1 is MNHEY and CDR2 SVGAGI. Trimming shortened V by 3 bases and J by 2 bases, and 11 bases separated the two germline ends. The CDR3 loop spans 14 amino acids. Indicated time point: persistent/refractory GD, antithyroid drugs over 5 years with positive TRAb. The TCR library was made from RNA extracted from PBMCs. Diagnoses of Graves' disease were made by American Thyroid Association guidelines. The sequence was obtained from a woman in her thirties or forties with Graves disease. This chain uses TRBV6-5 with TRBJ2-7; no firm D call. Sequencing used peripheral blood mononuclear cells (PBMCs), obtained when the disease was refractory, from a patient treated with antithyroid drugs. This CDR3 reads CASSYRRFPYEQYF. The CDR3, as DNA: TGTGCCAGCAGTTATCGGCGGTTCCCCTACGAGCAGTACTTC.